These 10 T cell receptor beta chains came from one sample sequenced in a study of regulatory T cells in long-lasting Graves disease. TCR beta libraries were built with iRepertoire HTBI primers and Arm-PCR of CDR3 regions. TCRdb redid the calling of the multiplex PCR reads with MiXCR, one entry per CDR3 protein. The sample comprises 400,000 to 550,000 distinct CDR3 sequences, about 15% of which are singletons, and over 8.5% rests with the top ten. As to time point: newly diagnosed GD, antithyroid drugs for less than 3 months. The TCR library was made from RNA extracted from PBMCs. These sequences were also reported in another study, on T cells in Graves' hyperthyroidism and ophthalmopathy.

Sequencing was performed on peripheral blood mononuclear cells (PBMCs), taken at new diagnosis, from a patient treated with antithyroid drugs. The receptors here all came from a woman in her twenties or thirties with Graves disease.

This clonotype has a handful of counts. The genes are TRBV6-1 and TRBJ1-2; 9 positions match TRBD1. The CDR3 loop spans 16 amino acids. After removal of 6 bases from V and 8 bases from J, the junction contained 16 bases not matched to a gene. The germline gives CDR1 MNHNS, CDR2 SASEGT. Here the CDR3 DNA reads TGTGCCAGCAGCCCACCATCTTCGGGACAGGGTACAGGCTACACCTTC. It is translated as CASSPPSSGQGTGYTF.

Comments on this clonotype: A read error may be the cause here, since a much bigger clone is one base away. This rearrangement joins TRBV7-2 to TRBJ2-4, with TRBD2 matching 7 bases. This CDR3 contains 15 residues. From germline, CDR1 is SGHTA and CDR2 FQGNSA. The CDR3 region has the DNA TGTGCCGGCAGCCCTCGGGGGGAAGCCAAAAACATTCAGTACTTC. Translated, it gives CAGSPRGEAKNIQYF.

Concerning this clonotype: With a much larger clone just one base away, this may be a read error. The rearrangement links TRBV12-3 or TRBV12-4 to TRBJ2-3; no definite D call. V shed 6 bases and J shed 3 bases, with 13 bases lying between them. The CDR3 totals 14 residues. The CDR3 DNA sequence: TGTGCCAGCAGCCAGGCCTTTAAGACAGATACGCAGTATTTT. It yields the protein CASSQAFKTDTQYF.

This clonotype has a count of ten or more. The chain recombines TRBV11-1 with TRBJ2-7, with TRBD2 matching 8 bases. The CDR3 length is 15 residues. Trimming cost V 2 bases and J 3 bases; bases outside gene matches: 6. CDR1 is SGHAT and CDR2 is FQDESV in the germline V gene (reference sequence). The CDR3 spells CASSLIASGSYEQYF. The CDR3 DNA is TGTGCCAGCAGCTTAATTGCCAGCGGGAGCTACGAGCAGTACTTC.

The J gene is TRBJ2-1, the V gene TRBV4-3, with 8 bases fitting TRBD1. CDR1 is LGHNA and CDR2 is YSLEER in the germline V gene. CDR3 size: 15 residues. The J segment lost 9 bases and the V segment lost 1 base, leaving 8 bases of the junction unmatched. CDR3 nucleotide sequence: TGCGCCAGCAGCCAAGGGGTTCGGACAGGGTTTGAGCAGTTCTTC. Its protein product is CASSQGVRTGFEQFF.

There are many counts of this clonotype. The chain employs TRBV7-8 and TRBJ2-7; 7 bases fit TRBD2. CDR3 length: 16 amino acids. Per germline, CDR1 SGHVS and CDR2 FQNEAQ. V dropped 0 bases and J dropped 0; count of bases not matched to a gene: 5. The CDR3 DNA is TGTGCCAGCAGCTTAGCGCAGGCTAGCGGCTCCTACGAGCAGTACTTC. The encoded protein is CASSLAQASGSYEQYF.

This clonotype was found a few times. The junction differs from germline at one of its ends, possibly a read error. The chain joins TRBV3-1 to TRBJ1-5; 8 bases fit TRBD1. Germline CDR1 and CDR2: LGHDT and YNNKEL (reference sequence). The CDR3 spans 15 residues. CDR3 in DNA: TGTGCCGGCAGCCAGAGACAGGGGAAGGATCAGCCCCAGCATTTT. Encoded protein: CAGSQRQGKDQPQHF.

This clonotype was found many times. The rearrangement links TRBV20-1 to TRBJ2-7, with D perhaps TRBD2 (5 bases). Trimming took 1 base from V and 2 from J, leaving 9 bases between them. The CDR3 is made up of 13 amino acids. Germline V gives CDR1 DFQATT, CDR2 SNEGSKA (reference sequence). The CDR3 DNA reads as TGCAGTGCTAGAGGAGCGGCTACCTACGAGCAGTACTTC. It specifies CSARGAATYEQYF.

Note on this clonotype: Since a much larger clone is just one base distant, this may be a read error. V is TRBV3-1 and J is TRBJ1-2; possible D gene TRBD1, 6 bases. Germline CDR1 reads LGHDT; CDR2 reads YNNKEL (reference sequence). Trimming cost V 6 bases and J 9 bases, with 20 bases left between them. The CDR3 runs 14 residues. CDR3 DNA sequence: TGTGCCAGCAGGCCCTCGGGGGGCGGTTATAGCTACACCTTC. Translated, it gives CASRPSGGGYSYTF.

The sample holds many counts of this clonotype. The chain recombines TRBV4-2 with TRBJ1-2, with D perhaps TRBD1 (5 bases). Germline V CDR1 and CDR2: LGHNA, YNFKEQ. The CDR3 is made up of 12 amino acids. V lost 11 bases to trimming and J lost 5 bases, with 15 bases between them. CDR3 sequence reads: CAASTDLYGYTF. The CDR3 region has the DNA TGTGCCGCTTCGACAGACCTTTATGGCTACACCTTC.